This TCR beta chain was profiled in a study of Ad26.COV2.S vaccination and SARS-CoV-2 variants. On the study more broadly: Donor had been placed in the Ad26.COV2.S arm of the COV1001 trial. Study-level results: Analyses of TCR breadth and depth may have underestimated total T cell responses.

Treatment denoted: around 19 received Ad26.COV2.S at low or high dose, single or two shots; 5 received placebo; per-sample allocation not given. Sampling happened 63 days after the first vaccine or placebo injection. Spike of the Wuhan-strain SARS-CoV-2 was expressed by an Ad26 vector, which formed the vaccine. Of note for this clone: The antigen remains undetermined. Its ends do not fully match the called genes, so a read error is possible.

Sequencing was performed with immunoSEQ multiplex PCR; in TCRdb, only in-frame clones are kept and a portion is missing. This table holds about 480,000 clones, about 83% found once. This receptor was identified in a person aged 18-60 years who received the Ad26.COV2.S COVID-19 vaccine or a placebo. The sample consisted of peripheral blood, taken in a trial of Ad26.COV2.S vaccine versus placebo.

The DNA of the CDR3 is TGTGCCAGCAGGCCCCCTAGCGGGAGCACCCTCTTC. It translates to CASRPPSGSTLF. The chain joins TRBV12-3 or TRBV12-4 to TRBJ2-1; TRBD2 aligns across 10 bases. This CDR3 is built from 12 residues.